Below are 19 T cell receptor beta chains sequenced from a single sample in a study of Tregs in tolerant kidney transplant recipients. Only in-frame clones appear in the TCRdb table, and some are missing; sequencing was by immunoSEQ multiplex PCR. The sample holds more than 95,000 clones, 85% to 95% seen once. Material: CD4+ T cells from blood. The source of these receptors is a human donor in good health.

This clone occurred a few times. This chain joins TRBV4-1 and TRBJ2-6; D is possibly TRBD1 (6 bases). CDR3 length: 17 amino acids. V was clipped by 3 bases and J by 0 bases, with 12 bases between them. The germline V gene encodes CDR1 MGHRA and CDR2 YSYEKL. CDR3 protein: CASSQEQGFSGANVLTF. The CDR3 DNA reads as TGCGCCAGCAGCCAGGAGCAGGGGTTCTCTGGGGCCAACGTCCTGACTTTC.

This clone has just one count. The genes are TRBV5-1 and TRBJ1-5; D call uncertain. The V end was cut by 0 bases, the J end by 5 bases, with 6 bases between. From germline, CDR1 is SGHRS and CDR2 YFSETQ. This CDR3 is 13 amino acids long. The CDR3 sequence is CASSLDNYQPQHF. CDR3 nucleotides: TGCGCCAGCAGCTTGGACAATTATCAGCCCCAGCATTTT.

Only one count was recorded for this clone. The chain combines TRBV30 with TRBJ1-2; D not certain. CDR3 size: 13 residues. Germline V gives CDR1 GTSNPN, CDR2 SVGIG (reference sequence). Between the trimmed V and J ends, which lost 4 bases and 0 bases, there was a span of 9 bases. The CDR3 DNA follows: TGTGCCTGGACGGCAGGAGCTAACTATGGCTACACCTTC. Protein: CAWTAGANYGYTF.

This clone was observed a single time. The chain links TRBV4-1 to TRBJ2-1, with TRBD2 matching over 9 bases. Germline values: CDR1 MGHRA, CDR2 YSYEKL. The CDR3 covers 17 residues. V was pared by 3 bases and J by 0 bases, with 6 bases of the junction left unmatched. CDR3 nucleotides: TGCGCCAGCAGCCAGCCGGGACTAGCAGGCTCCTACAATGAGCAGTTCTTC. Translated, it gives CASSQPGLAGSYNEQFF.

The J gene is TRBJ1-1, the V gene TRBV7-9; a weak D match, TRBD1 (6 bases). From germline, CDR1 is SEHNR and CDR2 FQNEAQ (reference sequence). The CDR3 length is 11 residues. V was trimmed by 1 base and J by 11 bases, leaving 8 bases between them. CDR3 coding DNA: TGTGCCAGCAGCTTAGACAGGGAGGCTTTCTTT. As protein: CASSLDREAFF.

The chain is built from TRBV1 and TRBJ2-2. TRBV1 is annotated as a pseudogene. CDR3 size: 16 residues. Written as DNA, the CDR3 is TGCACCAGCAGCCAAGGGGAACACCCGGATCCCGGGGAGCTGTTTTTT. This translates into CTSSQGEHPDPGELFF.

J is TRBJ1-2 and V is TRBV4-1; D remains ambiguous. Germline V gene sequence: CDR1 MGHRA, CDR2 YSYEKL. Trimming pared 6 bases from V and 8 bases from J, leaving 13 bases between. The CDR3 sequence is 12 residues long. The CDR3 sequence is CASRNLNQGYTF. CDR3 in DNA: TGCGCCAGCAGGAATTTAAATCAGGGCTACACCTTC.

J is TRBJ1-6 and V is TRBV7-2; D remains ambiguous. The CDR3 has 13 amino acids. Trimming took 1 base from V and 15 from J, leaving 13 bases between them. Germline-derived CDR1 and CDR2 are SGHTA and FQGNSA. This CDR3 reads CASSLDRSRVLHF. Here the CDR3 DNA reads TGTGCCAGCAGCTTAGATCGGAGTAGGGTCCTCCACTTT.

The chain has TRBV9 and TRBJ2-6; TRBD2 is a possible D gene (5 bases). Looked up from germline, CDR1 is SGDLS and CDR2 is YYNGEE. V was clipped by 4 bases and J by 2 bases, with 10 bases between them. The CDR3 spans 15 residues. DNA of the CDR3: TGTGCCAGCAGCCAAAGGGAGACTGGGGCCAACGTCCTGACTTTC. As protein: CASSQRETGANVLTF.

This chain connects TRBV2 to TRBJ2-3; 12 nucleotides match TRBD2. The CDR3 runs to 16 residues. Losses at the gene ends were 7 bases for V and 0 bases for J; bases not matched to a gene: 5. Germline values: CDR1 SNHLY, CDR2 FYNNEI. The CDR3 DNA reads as TGTGCCAGCATTCGGACTAGCGGGGCTAGCACAGATACGCAGTATTTT. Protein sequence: CASIRTSGASTDTQYF.

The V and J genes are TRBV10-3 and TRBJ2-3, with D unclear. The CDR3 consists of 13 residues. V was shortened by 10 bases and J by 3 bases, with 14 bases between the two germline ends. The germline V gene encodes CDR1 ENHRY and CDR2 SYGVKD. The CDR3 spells CATLRPATDTQYF. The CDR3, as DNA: TGTGCCACCCTCCGGCCGGCAACAGATACGCAGTATTTT.

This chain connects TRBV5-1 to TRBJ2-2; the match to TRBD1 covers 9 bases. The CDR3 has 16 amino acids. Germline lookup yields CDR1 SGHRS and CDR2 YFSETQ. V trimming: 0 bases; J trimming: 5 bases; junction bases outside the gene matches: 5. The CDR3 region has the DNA TGCGCCAGCAGCTTGGGCGGGACAGGGCGGACCGGGGAGCTGTTTTTT. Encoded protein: CASSLGGTGRTGELFF.

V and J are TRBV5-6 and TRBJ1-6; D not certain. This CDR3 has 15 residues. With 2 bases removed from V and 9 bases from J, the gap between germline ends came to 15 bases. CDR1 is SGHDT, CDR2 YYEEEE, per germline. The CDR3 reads CASSFLGGRISPLHF. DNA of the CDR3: TGTGCCAGCAGCTTCCTAGGAGGCCGAATTTCACCCCTCCACTTT.

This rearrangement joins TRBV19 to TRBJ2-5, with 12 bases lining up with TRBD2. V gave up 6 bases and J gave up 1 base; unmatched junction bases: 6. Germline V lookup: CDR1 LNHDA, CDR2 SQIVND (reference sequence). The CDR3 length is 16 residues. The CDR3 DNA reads TGTGCCAGTAGCGTTCCGGGACTAGCGGGCCAAGAGACCCAGTACTTC. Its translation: CASSVPGLAGQETQYF.

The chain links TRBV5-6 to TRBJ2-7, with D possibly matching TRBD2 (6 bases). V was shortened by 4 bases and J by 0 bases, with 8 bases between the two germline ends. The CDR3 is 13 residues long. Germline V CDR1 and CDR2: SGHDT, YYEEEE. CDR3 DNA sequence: TGTGCCAGCAGCCGGACTACCTCCTACGAGCAGTACTTC. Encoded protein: CASSRTTSYEQYF.

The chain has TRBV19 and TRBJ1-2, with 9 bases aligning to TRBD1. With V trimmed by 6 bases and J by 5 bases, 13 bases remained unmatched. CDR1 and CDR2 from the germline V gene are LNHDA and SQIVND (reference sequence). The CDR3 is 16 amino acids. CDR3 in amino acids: CASRLEGTGYRYGYTF. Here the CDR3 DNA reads TGTGCCAGTAGATTGGAAGGGACAGGGTATAGGTATGGCTACACCTTC.

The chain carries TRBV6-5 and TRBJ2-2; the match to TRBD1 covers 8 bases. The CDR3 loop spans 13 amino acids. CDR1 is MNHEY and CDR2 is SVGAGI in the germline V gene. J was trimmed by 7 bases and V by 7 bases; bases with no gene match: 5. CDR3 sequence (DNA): TGTGCCAGCACTGCAGGGGGCGGCGGGGAGCTGTTTTTT. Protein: CASTAGGGGELFF.

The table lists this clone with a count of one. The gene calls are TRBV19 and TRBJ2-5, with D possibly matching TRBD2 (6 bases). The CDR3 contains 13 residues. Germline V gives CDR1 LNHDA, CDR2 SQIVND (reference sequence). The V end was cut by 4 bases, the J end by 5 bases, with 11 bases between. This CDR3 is CASSSTSLETQYF. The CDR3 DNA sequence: TGTGCCAGTAGTAGCACTAGCCTCGAGACCCAGTACTTC.

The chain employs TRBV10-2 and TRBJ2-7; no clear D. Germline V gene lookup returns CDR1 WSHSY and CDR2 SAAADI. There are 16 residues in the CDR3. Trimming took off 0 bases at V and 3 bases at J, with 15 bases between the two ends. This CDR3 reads CASSESLIMGLYEQYF. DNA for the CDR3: TGCGCCAGCAGTGAGTCTTTGATTATGGGTCTCTACGAGCAGTACTTC.